The 26 T cell receptor beta chains reported below all come from one sample, sequenced in a study of monozygotic twins with inflammatory bowel disease (dated by TCRdb to about 2019). The library was generated by 5' RACE. TCRdb names Illumina HiSeq 2500 as the instrument used. Following reprocessing of the reads by TCRdb, the data hold one row per CDR3 protein sequence and no DNA is available. The data table for this sample lists approximately 400,000 distinct CDR3 sequences. The ten biggest clones cover less than 2.5% of the sample. Sequencing was performed on blood. These TCRs come from a human donor with ulcerative colitis or Crohn's disease, or a healthy co-twin of an affected twin (not recorded which).

The chain carries TRBV28 and TRBJ2-3. Germline V CDR1 and CDR2: MDHEN, SYDVKM. The CDR3 has 13 amino acids. CDR3 in amino acids: CASRSASTDTQYF.

This chain links TRBV29-1 with TRBJ2-7. CDR1 is SQVTM and CDR2 is ANQGSEA in the germline V gene. This CDR3 spans 13 amino acids. The CDR3 spells CSVEVMGYGEQYF.

J is TRBJ1-2 and V is TRBV7-9; as DNA is missing, the TRBD1 call by TCRdb cannot be tested. Germline V gives CDR1 SEHNR, CDR2 FQNEAQ (reference sequence). This CDR3 has 13 amino acids. This CDR3 reads CASSWTGGNGYTF. The complete variable domain, with remaining parts taken from reference TRBV7-9 and TRBJ1-2, reads DTGVSQNPRHKITKRGQNVTFRCDPISEHNRLYWYRQTLGQGPEFLTYFQNEAQLEKSRLLSDRFSAERPKGSFSTLEIQRTEQGDSAMYLCASSWTGGNGYTFGSGTRLTVV.

The gene calls are TRBV7-6 and TRBJ2-3. The CDR3 is 16 amino acids. The germline gives CDR1 SGHVS, CDR2 FNYEAQ. The CDR3 spells CASSLASLASTDTQYF.

The rearrangement joins TRBV2 to TRBJ2-1; TCRdb lists TRBD2, though no DNA is available to test this call. The CDR3 runs 13 residues. Germline V gene sequence: CDR1 SNHLY, CDR2 FYNNEI. CDR3 residues: CASTRREAGEQFF.

The chain has TRBV7-3 and TRBJ2-1; without DNA, the TCRdb call of TRBD1 cannot be checked. The CDR3 is 13 residues long. The V gene's germline CDR1 is SGHTA and CDR2 FQGTGA. This chain's CDR3 is CASSFQGFNEQFF.

The chain has TRBV6-6 and TRBJ1-5. Per the germline V gene, CDR1 is MNHNY and CDR2 is SVGAGI (reference sequence). The CDR3 is made up of 13 amino acids. This CDR3 reads CASSYTSDQPQHF.

The V and J genes are TRBV6-8 and TRBJ2-7; lacking DNA, the TRBD2 call made by TCRdb goes unchecked. Germline CDR1 MNHGY, CDR2 SAAAGT. The CDR3 has 13 amino acids. This chain's CDR3 is CASGTSGSKLKYF.

The J gene is TRBJ1-2, the V gene TRBV20-1; the TCRdb call, TRBD1, lacks DNA for checking. This CDR3 region has 15 residues. CDR1 and CDR2 from the germline V gene are DFQATT and SNEGSKA (reference sequence). The CDR3 here is CSAWDRESSDYGYTF.

The V and J genes are TRBV27 and TRBJ2-1; TCRdb returns TRBD1, unconfirmable since there is no DNA. The germline V gene encodes CDR1 MNHEY and CDR2 SMNVEV (reference sequence). CDR3 length: 14 residues. CDR3 sequence reads: CATSAGTNYNEQFF.

The chain has TRBV4-2 and TRBJ2-7; without DNA, the TCRdb call of TRBD1 cannot be checked. CDR1 LGHNA and CDR2 YNFKEQ come from the germline V gene. This CDR3 comprises 15 residues. CDR3 sequence reads: CASSQSGQGAYEQYF.

The rearrangement joins TRBV7-2 to TRBJ1-5; TCRdb lists TRBD1, though no DNA is available to test this call. The CDR3 has 13 amino acids. Germline CDR1 SGHTA, CDR2 FQGNSA. The CDR3 loop is CASSPDSIQPQHF.

V usage is TRBV6-5 and J usage is TRBJ1-1; TCRdb calls TRBD1, which cannot be checked without DNA. Germline CDR1 MNHEY, CDR2 SVGAGI. The CDR3 loop spans 15 amino acids. CDR3 region: CASSYPGQGAVEAFF.

The V call is TRBV6-1, the J call TRBJ1-5; TCRdb's D call of TRBD1 is untestable without DNA. The CDR3 covers 16 residues. Germline lookup yields CDR1 MNHNS and CDR2 SASEGT. The CDR3 protein is CASSARAGGGYQPQHF.

The V and J genes are TRBV7-2 and TRBJ1-2; TCRdb names TRBD1, which stays unverified in the absence of DNA. Germline V gene sequence: CDR1 SGHTA, CDR2 FQGNSA. The CDR3 runs to 14 residues. The CDR3 protein is CASSGQGFNYGYTF.

CDR3 protein: CASSSPGQGYEQYF. V usage is TRBV27 and J usage is TRBJ2-7; TCRdb lists TRBD1, though no DNA is available to test this call. The CDR3 spans 14 residues. From germline, CDR1 is MNHEY and CDR2 SMNVEV (reference sequence).

The V and J genes are TRBV19 and TRBJ2-1; the TCRdb call, TRBD2, lacks DNA for checking. This CDR3 has 14 amino acids. Germline V gives CDR1 LNHDA, CDR2 SQIVND (reference sequence). Here the CDR3 reads CASNGGMAYNEQFF.

The rearrangement joins TRBV6-5 to TRBJ2-1; the TRBD1 assignment by TCRdb is unverifiable without DNA. This CDR3 has 13 residues. Per germline, CDR1 MNHEY and CDR2 SVGAGI. This CDR3 is CASTPGEGNEQFF.

The V call is TRBV4-1, the J call TRBJ2-3; TCRdb's D call, TRBD1, is unchecked because there is no DNA. This CDR3 has 15 residues. Germline V gene lookup returns CDR1 MGHRA and CDR2 YSYEKL. CDR3 amino acids: CASTSQGGSTDTQYF.

The V call is TRBV10-3, the J call TRBJ2-7. Looked up from germline, CDR1 is ENHRY and CDR2 is SYGVKD. The CDR3 contains 14 residues. The CDR3 reads CAISESGHSYEQYF.

The rearrangement joins TRBV20-1 to TRBJ1-1; TCRdb indicates TRBD1, and absent DNA this call remains unverified. CDR3 length equals 13 residues. Germline V gives CDR1 DFQATT, CDR2 SNEGSKA (reference sequence). The CDR3 sequence is CSASLGVHTEAFF.

The chain carries TRBV20-1 and TRBJ2-7; TCRdb gives TRBD2 as the D gene, but with no DNA this cannot be confirmed. The CDR3 runs 17 residues. Germline lookup yields CDR1 DFQATT and CDR2 SNEGSKA (reference sequence). CDR3 region: CSARDERTSGPTYEQYF.

This sequence joins TRBV12-3 or TRBV12-4 and TRBJ1-4; TCRdb's assignment of TRBD1 cannot be checked, as there is no DNA. The CDR3 spans 14 residues. CDR3 sequence: CASSWQGSNEKLFF.

V is TRBV20-1 and J is TRBJ1-3. The CDR3 has 16 residues. CDR1 is DFQATT, CDR2 SNEGSKA, per germline (reference sequence). This chain's CDR3 is CSARRLDWSSGNTIYF.

This chain joins TRBV10-2 and TRBJ2-2; TCRdb reports TRBD1, a call that lacks DNA to check it against. CDR1 and CDR2 from the germline V gene are WSHSY and SAAADI. CDR3 length equals 15 residues. CDR3 loop: CASSPETGGLGELFF.

The genes are TRBV6-2 or TRBV6-3 and TRBJ2-1; the D call from TCRdb, TRBD1, cannot be confirmed without DNA. In germline, CDR1 is MNHEY, CDR2 SVGEGT. The CDR3 runs to 11 residues. CDR3 loop: CASSAPRVQFF.